Presented here are 10 T cell receptor beta chains from one specimen sequenced in a study of T cells after yellow fever vaccination. TCRdb fed the 5' RACE reads into MiXCR, producing one record per CDR3 protein. The profile covers about 260,000 distinct CDR3 sequences, with 5.2% appearing a single time and roughly 3.3% taken by the ten largest. This specimen was CD4+ T cells sorted from PBMCs, taken on the day of the yellow fever booster vaccination. All receptors come from a man younger than 35 who received the YFV17D yellow fever vaccine.

This chain links TRBV7-2 with TRBJ2-7; D unclear. This CDR3 is built from 12 residues. The germline V and J ends were trimmed by 3 bases and 7 bases, with 10 bases remaining between them. Germline V lookup: CDR1 SGHTA, CDR2 FQGNSA. The CDR3 DNA sequence: TGTGCCAGCAGCTTGGGTCTGGGGGAGCAGTACTTC. Its protein is CASSLGLGEQYF.

This clonotype was counted only a few times. This chain connects TRBV20-1 to TRBJ2-3; the D is unclear. V shed 5 bases and J shed 1 base, with 13 bases lying between them. Germline CDR1 reads DFQATT; CDR2 reads SNEGSKA (reference sequence). The CDR3 loop spans 14 amino acids. As DNA, the CDR3 is TGCAGTGCTGCCCCCTCTGGGGGCACAGATACGCAGTATTTT. Protein product: CSAAPSGGTDTQYF.

This clonotype was detected a few times. This chain joins TRBV20-1 and TRBJ1-1; 8 nucleotides agree with TRBD1. Germline V lookup: CDR1 DFQATT, CDR2 SNEGSKA (reference sequence). The CDR3 runs 14 residues. V dropped 6 bases and J dropped 2; count of bases not matched to a gene: 8. The CDR3 here is CSAHTGGSNTEAFF. CDR3 nucleotides: TGCAGTGCCCACACAGGGGGGTCAAACACTGAAGCTTTCTTT.

This chain connects TRBV18 to TRBJ2-7; no definite D call. Germline V gene sequence: CDR1 KGHSH, CDR2 LQKENI. V lost 4 bases and J 9 bases, leaving 10 bases between the germline ends. The CDR3 is made up of 11 amino acids. CDR3 nucleotides: TGTGCCAGCTCACGGGAAAGGGTGCAGTACTTC. Amino acids: CASSRERVQYF. Using reference TRBV18 and TRBJ2-7 for the parts outside the CDR3, the full variable domain is NAGVMQNPRHLVRRRGQEARLRCSPMKGHSHVYWYRQLPEEGLKFMVYLQKENIIDESGMPKERFSAEFPKEGPSILRIQQVVRGDSAAYFCASSRERVQYFGPGTRLTVT.

This clonotype has a handful of counts. This sequence joins TRBV15 and TRBJ2-7, with 12 bases aligning to TRBD2. The V gene's germline CDR1 is LNHNV and CDR2 YYDKDF (reference sequence). CDR3 length: 17 residues. J gave up 4 bases and V 0 bases, and 7 bases lay outside the gene matches. Here the CDR3 reads CATSRELAGGKQYEQYF. The CDR3 nucleotides read TGTGCCACCAGCAGAGAACTAGCGGGGGGAAAACAGTACGAGCAGTACTTC.

The table lists this clonotype with a few counts. This chain connects TRBV3-1 to TRBJ2-3; D is possibly TRBD2 (5 bases). V was cut by 0 bases and J by 5 bases, with 15 bases left in between. This CDR3 spans 16 amino acids. From germline, CDR1 is LGHDT and CDR2 YNNKEL (reference sequence). This chain's CDR3 is CASSQDTRSGIDTQYF. The CDR3, as DNA: TGTGCCAGCAGCCAAGATACTAGAAGTGGGATAGATACGCAGTATTTT.

This clonotype was counted only a few times. V gene TRBV7-2 combines with J gene TRBJ1-5; D perhaps matches TRBD1 (6 bases). Germline assignment: CDR1 SGHTA and CDR2 FQGNSA. The CDR3 spans 13 residues. V was pared by 8 bases and J by 11 bases, with 19 bases between. CDR3 residues: CASGGTSVMAQHF. CDR3 nucleotides: TGTGCCAGCGGCGGGACATCGGTAATGGCCCAGCATTTT.

This clonotype showed up just a few times. This chain uses TRBV29-1 with TRBJ1-2, with D possibly TRBD1 on 6 matching bases. CDR1 SQVTM and CDR2 ANQGSEA come from the germline V gene. V lost 4 bases and J 7 bases, leaving 13 bases between the germline ends. CDR3 length equals 12 residues. CDR3 residues: CSVGLGAGGYTF. For the CDR3, the DNA is TGCAGCGTTGGTCTGGGGGCCGGTGGCTACACCTTC. Looking up the rest from reference TRBV29-1 and TRBJ1-2 gives the full variable domain: SAVISQKPSRDICQRGTSLTIQCQVDSQVTMMFWYRQQPGQSLTLIATANQGSEATYESGFVIDKFPISRPNLTFSTLTVSNMSPEDSSIYLCSVGLGAGGYTFGSGTRLTVV.

The chain uses TRBV24-1 and TRBJ2-3; 9 bases are shared with TRBD1. The CDR3 sequence is 17 residues long. CDR1 and CDR2 (germline): KGHDR, SFDVKD. Trimming took 6 bases from V and 1 from J; bases not matched to a gene: 10. In nucleotides, the CDR3 is TGTGCCACCAGTTCAGGACAGGGGATTGATGGCACAGATACGCAGTATTTT. This translates into CATSSGQGIDGTDTQYF.

The genes are TRBV28 and TRBJ2-3; 7 bases agree with TRBD1. With 3 bases clipped from V and 0 bases from J, the junction kept 6 bases outside the gene matches. Germline CDR1 reads MDHEN; CDR2 reads SYDVKM. The CDR3 runs to 16 residues. In DNA, the CDR3 is TGTGCCAGCAGTTTCTTGGGCAGGGGGAGCACAGATACGCAGTATTTT. This encodes CASSFLGRGSTDTQYF.